This T cell receptor beta chain was captured by sequencing in a study of cytomegalovirus exposure and HLA in healthy donors. The PCR ran on 60 Vbeta and 13 Jbeta primers. TCRdb keeps only in-frame clones here, not all; method: immunoSEQ multiplex PCR. The sample contains under 200,000 clones, approximately 86% of which appear only once. The CDR3 totals 19 residues. This clone was observed a single time. The sequencing input was PBMCs. The chain carries TRBV12-1 and TRBJ2-6; TRBD2 is taken as the D call from the table, unchecked against the DNA. TRBV12-1 is given as a pseudogene. This receptor was taken from a woman between 18 and 30 years old in good health and CMV-seronegative. The CDR3 region is CASSFRLAGKMFGANVLTF. The DNA for the CDR3 is TGTGCCAGCAGCTTCCGGCTAGCGGGAAAAATGTTTGGGGCCAACGTCCTGACTTTC.